The sequence of this TCR beta chain was determined in a study of control samples from healthy donors and cancer patients (dated by TCRdb to about 2020). The library was generated by the immunoSEQ multiplex PCR assay. In TCRdb, the immuneACCESS table is reduced to in-frame sequences with V and J assigned. These tables do not hold every clone; where another copy was compared, an unresolved V gene accounts for under half, and the others remain unexplained. For this sample there are approximately 220,000 clones; around 94% appear just once. Approximately 1.5% of the sample belongs to the ten largest clones. V is pruned by 2 bases and J by 7 bases, leaving 6 bases of the junction without a gene match. There are 15 amino acids in the CDR3, from cysteine to phenylalanine inclusive. Here the CDR3 DNA is all that survives: 45 bases in frame from base 1. The germline V gene sets CDR1 to MNHNS and CDR2 to SASEGT.

As for this clone: Its cognate antigen has yet to be identified. Within one base of it there is no much larger clone, and no base qualities were kept.

Sequenced: blood. The receptor comes from a man in his fifties or sixties in good health. The V gene is TRBV6-1 and the J gene is TRBJ1-3, with TRBD1 matching 9 junction bases. The nucleotide sequence reads as follows: TGTGCCAGCAGTGAATTGGGGACAGGGTGGAACACCATATATTTT. Its product reads: CASSELGTGWNTIYF.